A single T cell receptor (beta chain) is shown here with its context. It has no known antigen specificity. Base quality data are lacking; no much larger clone is found one base away. The data stem from a study of blood T cell repertoires in COVID-19 (dated by TCRdb to about 2020). Background on the whole study: Samples from collaborators originated in the United States, Italy and Spain and spanned both the acute and convalescent phases of COVID-19. The material from the prospective study consisted of cDNA or gDNA derived from T cells, B-cell-depleted T cells, or PBMCs. Deeply sampled blood TCRbeta repertoires from subjects exposed to, actively infected with, or recovered from COVID-19 were included in the dataset. A freely available public database, intended as a resource for researchers studying the immune response to SARS-CoV-2, is where the repertoires were released. Samples came from the ongoing ImmuneRACE study (first 160 participants) plus 1,254 subjects from 6 global collaborators. Sample metadata almost always included a de-identified subject ID, COVID-19 status, age in years and sex. Where HLA class I and class II types were available, the types were taken from metadata supplied by the sample provider, not from assay-based typing.

Participants in the prospective study were aged roughly 18 to 100 years, lived in 20 to 30 United States geographic areas, and enrolled through a virtual design. In the prospective study, participants were assigned to cohorts based on the clinical history participants reported in a screening survey and a study questionnaire. Each participant in the prospective study had whole blood, serum and a nasopharyngeal or oropharyngeal swab collected by mobile phlebotomists. Participants in the prospective study had the option to provide additional blood draws and questionnaires over a 2-month period. Before DNA extraction, prospective study blood samples were shipped either frozen or at room temperature. TCRbeta CDR3 regions were amplified from genomic DNA using the immunoSEQ Assay, a bias-controlled multiplex PCR. The study's processing was this. Within the assay, amplification of reference gene primers was used to estimate how many nucleated cells each sample contained. To quantify the absolute abundance of each unique TCRbeta CDR3 rearrangement, sequence reads were collapsed and filtered. For each sample, productive Simpson clonality was calculated as the square root of Simpson's diversity index over productive rearrangements. Not all clones reach the TCRdb copy of this immuneACCESS table, which keeps in-frame sequences only. Checked studies attribute under half of the gap to unresolved V genes and leave the rest unexplained. Clonal size and the V and J genes are those of that table, whereas D and trimming came from the DNA. The sample contains roughly 430,000 clones, approximately 86% of them found a single time. The ten largest clones capture roughly 2% of the sample.

The CDR3 runs 18 residues from the cysteine to the phenylalanine. Only the CDR3 region is kept as DNA, spanning 54 bases read in frame from base 1. Germline trimming amounts to 4 bases on V and 2 bases on J, with 11 as the count of junction bases outside the gene matches. The germline V gene supplies CDR1 MGHRA and CDR2 YSYEKL. Paper-wide results and their limitations: The amount of clinical and demographic metadata varied by source and participant and was provided uncurated.

The chain couples TRBV4-1 to TRBJ1-6; the junction holds 7 bases that match TRBD1. Sequencing was done on a sample of PBMCs or T cells enriched from blood (not recorded which). The receptor was isolated from a woman in her thirties or forties with acute COVID-19. The base sequence is TGCGCCAGCAGCCGAAACCAGGGGGGTGGCACCTATAATTCACCCCTCCACTTT. It codes for CASSRNQGGGTYNSPLHF.